A single TCR beta chain is shown here with its context. The sample belongs to a study of blood T cell repertoires in COVID-19. About the research overall: The cDNA or gDNA used as material had been derived from T cells, B-cell-depleted T cells, or PBMCs.

This CDR3 comprises 17 residues. Per germline, CDR1 SGHDT and CDR2 YYEEEE. The V gene end was trimmed by 2 bases and the J gene end by 5 bases; junction bases not matched to a gene: 11. Two negative PCRs, clearance, or symptom resolution characterized the recovered Cohort 3 donors. How the authors handled the data: It was from reference gene primer amplification that nucleated cell counts were estimated. Profiling relied on immunoSEQ multiplex PCR, and the TCRdb table lists in-frame clones only, not all of them. D and trimming come from the DNA, and the V and J calls and clone size come from that table. The sample yields a few hundred thousand clones, roughly nine tenths seen once.

The V call is TRBV5-6, the J call TRBJ2-1, with TRBD2 matching over 9 bases. Specimen: PBMCs or T cells enriched from blood (not recorded which). The sequence derives from a man aged 18-30 years who had recovered from COVID-19. The chain's CDR3 is CASSFDAREGQHNEQFF. DNA of the CDR3: TGTGCCAGCAGCTTTGACGCGCGGGAGGGCCAACACAATGAGCAGTTCTTC.